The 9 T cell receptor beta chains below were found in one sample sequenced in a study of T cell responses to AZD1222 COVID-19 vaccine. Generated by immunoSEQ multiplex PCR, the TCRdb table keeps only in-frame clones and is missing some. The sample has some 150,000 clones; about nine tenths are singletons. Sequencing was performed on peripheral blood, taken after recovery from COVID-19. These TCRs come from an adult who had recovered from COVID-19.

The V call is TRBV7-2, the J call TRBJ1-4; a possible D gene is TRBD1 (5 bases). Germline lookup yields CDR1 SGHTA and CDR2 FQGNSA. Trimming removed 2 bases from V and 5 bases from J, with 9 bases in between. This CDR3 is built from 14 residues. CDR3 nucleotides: TGTGCCAGCAGCTTACAGGGCTCCAATGAAAAACTGTTTTTT. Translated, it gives CASSLQGSNEKLFF.

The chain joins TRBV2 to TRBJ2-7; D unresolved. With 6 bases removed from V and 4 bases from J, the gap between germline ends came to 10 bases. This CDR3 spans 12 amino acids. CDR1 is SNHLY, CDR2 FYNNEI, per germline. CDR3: CASSFINYEQYF. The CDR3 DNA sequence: TGTGCCAGCAGCTTTATTAATTACGAGCAGTACTTC.

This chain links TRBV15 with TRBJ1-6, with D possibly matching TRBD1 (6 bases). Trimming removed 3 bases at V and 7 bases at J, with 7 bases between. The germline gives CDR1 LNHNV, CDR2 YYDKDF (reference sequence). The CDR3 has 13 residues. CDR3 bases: TGTGCCACCAGCAGGGGGGGCAATTCACCCCTCCACTTT. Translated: CATSRGGNSPLHF.

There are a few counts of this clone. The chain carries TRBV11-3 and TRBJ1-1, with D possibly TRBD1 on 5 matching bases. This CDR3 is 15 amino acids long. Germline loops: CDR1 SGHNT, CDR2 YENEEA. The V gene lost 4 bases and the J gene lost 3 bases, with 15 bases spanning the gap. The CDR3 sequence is CASSSSGGSDTEAFF. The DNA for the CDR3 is TGTGCCAGCAGCTCAAGCGGGGGGAGCGACACTGAAGCTTTCTTT.

This chain's CDR3 is CASSPGQAPSYGYTF. The CDR3 nucleotides read TGTGCCAGCAGCCCGGGACAAGCCCCCTCCTATGGCTACACCTTC. The chain has TRBV6-5 and TRBJ1-2; tentative D call: TRBD1 (6 bases). Germline CDR1 and CDR2: MNHEY and SVGAGI. The CDR3 extends over 15 amino acids. The V and J ends lost 6 bases and 4 bases respectively, with 18 bases between them.

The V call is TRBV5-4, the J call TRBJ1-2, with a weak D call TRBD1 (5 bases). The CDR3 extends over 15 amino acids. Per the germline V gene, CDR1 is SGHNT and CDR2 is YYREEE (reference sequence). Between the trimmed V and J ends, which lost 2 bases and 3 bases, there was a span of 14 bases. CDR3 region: CASSFRDFGYYGYTF. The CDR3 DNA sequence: TGTGCCAGCAGCTTCCGGGACTTTGGGTACTATGGCTACACCTTC.

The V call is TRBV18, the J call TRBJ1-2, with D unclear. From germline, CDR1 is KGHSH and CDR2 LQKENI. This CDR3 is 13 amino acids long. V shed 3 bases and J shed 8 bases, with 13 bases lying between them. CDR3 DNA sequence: TGTGCCAGCTCACCCGGCGCAGATAAAGGCTACACCTTC. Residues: CASSPGADKGYTF.

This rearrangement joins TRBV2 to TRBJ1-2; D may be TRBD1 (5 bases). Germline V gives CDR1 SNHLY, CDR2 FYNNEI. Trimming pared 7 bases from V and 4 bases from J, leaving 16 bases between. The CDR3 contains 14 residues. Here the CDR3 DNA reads TGTGCCAGCACCGAGAATGACAGCCGCTATGGCTACACCTTC. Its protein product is CASTENDSRYGYTF. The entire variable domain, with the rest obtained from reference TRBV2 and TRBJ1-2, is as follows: EPEVTQTPSHQVTQMGQEVILRCVPISNHLYFYWYRQILGQKVEFLVSFYNNEISEKSEIFDDQFSVERPDGSNFTLKIRSTKLEDSAMYFCASTENDSRYGYTFGSGTRLTVV.

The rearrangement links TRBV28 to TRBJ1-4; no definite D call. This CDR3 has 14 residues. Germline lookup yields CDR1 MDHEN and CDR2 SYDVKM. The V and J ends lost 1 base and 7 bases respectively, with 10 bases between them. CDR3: CASSLFGSAEKLFF. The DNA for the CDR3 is TGTGCCAGCAGTTTATTCGGGTCGGCTGAAAAACTGTTTTTT. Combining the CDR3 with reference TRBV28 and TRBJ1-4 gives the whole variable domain DVKVTQSSRYLVKRTGEKVFLECVQDMDHENMFWYRQDPGLGLRLIYFSYDVKMKEKGDIPEGYSVSREKKERFSLILESASTNQTSMYLCASSLFGSAEKLFFGSGTQLSVL.